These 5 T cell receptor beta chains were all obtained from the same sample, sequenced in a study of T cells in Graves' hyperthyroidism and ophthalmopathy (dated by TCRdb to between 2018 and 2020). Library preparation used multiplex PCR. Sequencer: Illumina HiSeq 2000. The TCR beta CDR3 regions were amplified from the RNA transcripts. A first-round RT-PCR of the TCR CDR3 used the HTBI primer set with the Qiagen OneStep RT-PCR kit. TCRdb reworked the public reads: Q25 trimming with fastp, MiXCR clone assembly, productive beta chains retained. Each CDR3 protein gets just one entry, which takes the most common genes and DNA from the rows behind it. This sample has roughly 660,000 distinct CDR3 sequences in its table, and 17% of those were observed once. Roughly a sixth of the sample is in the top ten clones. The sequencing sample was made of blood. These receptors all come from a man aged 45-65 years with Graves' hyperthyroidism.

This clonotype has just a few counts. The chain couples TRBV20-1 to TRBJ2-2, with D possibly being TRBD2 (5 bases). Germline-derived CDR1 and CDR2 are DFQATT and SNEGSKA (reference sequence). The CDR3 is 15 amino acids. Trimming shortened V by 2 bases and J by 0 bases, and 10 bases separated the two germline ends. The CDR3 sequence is CSARQAAANTGELFF. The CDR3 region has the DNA TGCAGTGCTAGACAGGCAGCGGCGAACACCGGGGAGCTGTTTTTT.

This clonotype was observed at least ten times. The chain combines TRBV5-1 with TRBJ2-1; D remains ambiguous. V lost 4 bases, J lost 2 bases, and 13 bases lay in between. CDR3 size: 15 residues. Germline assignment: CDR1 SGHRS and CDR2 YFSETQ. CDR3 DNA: TGCGCCAGCAGCCCGGACCCGAGGACCTACAATGAGCAGTTCTTC. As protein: CASSPDPRTYNEQFF.

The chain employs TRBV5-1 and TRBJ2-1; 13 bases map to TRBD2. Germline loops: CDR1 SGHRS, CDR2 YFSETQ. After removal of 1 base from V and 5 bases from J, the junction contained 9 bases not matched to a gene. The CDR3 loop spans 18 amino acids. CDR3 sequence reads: CASSLSGSGTSGDNEQFF. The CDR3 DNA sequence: TGCGCCAGCAGCTTGTCGGGATCCGGGACTAGCGGGGACAATGAGCAGTTCTTC.

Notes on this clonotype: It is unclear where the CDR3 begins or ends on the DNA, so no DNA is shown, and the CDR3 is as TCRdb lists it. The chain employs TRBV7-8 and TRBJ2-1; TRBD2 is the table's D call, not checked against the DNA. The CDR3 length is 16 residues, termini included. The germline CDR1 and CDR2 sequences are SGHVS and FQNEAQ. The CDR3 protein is CASSWGGGTKTLEKFF.

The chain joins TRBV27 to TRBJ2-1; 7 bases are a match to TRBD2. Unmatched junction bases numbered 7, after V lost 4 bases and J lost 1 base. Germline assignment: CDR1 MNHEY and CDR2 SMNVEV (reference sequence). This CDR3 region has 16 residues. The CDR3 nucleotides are TGTGCCAGCAGTTCCCCTAGCGGACAATCCTACAATGAGCAGTTCTTC. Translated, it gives CASSSPSGQSYNEQFF.